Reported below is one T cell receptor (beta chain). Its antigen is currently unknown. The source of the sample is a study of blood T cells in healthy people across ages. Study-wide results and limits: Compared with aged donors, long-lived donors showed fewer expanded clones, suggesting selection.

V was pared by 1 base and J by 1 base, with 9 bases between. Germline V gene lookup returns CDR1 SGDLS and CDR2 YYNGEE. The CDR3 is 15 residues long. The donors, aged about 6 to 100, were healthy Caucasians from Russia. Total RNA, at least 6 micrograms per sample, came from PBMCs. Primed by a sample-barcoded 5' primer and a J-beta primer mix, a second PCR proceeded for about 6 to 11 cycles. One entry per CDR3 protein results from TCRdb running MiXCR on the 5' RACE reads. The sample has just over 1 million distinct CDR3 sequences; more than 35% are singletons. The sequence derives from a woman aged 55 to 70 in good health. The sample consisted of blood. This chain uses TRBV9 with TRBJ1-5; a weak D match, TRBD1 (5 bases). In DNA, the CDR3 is TGTGCCAGCAGCGTACAGGGAGTCAGCAATCAGCCCCAGCATTTT. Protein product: CASSVQGVSNQPQHF.